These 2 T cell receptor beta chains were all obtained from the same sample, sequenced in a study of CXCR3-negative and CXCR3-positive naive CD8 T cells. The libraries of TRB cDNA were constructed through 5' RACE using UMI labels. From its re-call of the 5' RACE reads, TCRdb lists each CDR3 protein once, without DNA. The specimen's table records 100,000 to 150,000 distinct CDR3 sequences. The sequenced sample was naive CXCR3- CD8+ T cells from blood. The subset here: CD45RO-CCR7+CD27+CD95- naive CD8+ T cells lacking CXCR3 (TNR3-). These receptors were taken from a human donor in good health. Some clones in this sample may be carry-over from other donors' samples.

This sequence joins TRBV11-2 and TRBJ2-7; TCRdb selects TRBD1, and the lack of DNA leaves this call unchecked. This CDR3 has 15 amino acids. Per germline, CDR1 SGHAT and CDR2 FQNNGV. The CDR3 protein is CASSLPGTATYEQYF.

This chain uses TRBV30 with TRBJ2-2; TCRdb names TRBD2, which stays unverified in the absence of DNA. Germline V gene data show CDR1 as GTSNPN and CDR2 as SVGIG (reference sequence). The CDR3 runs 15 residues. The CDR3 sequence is CAWSVWREYSGELFF.